This T cell receptor (beta chain) was retrieved from a study of cytomegalovirus exposure and HLA in healthy donors. The PCR was carried out with 60 Vbeta primers and 13 Jbeta primers. The repertoire was sequenced with immunoSEQ multiplex PCR; TCRdb's copy has only in-frame clones and lacks some. The table records 90,000 to 110,000 clones, 73% of them present only once. Germline CDR1 and CDR2: MGHRA and YSYEKL. V lost 4 bases and J 1 base, leaving 10 bases between the germline ends. CDR3 length: 15 amino acids. This clone was counted between two and nine times. This clonotype was sampled from a man aged 40-49 years in good health and CMV-seronegative. This rearrangement joins TRBV4-1 to TRBJ2-2; tentatively, D is TRBD1 (6 bases). Sequencing used PBMCs. CDR3 loop: CASSPGVMNTGELFF. For the CDR3, the DNA is TGCGCCAGCAGCCCAGGGGTCATGAACACCGGGGAGCTGTTTTTT.